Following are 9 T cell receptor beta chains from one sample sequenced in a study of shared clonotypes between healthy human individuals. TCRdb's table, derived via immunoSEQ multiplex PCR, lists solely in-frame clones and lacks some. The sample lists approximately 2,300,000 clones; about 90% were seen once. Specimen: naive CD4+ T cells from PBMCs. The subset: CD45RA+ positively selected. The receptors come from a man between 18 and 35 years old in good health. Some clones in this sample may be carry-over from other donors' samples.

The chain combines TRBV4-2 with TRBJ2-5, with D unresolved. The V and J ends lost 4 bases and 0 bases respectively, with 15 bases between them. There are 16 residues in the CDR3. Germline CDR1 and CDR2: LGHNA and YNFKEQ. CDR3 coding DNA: TGTGCCAGCAGCCCCCCCTTGTTGGACCACCAAGAGACCCAGTACTTC. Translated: CASSPPLLDHQETQYF.

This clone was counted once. CDR3 amino acids: CASSPGAGQLEKLFF. The CDR3 nucleotides read TGTGCCAGCAGCCCCGGTGCTGGACAGCTTGAAAAACTGTTTTTT. V and J are TRBV5-4 and TRBJ1-4; tentatively, D is TRBD1 (6 bases). Germline CDR1 is SGHNT and CDR2 is YYREEE (reference sequence). V was trimmed by 4 bases and J by 7 bases, leaving 17 bases between them. The CDR3 contains 15 residues.

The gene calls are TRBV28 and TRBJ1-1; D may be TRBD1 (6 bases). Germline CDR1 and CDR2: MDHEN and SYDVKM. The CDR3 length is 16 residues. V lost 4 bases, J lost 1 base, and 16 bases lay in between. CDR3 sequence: CASSSVGGRTNTEAFF. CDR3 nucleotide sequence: TGTGCCAGCAGTTCCGTAGGGGGACGGACGAACACTGAAGCTTTCTTT.

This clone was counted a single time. CDR3 sequence: CASSLGLAGLYEQYF. The CDR3 nucleotides read TGTGCCAGCAGCCTAGGACTAGCGGGACTCTACGAGCAGTACTTC. The V and J genes are TRBV11-2 and TRBJ2-7; 12 positions agree with TRBD2. The CDR3 consists of 15 residues. J was trimmed by 3 bases and V by 5 bases; bases with no gene match: 5. Germline CDR1 reads SGHAT; CDR2 reads FQNNGV.

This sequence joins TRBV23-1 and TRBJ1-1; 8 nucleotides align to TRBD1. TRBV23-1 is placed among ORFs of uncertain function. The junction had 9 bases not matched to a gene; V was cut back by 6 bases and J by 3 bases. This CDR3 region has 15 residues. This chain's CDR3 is CASSKCGQGHTEAFF. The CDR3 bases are TGCGCCAGCAGCAAATGTGGACAGGGTCACACTGAAGCTTTCTTT.

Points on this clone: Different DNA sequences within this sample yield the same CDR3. CDR3 bases: TGTGCCAGTAGTCCAGGGGGCAACTATGGCTACACCTTC. It yields the protein CASSPGGNYGYTF. The rearrangement links TRBV19 to TRBJ1-2; 8 bases align to TRBD1. The V segment lost 5 bases and the J segment 2 bases; nucleotides outside the gene matches: 1. Germline V gene data show CDR1 as LNHDA and CDR2 as SQIVND (reference sequence). CDR3 length: 13 amino acids.

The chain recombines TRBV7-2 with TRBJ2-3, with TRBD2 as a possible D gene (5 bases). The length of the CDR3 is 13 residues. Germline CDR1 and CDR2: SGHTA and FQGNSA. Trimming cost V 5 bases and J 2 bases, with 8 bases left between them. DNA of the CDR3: TGTGCCAGCAGCCTCCGGGACACAGATACGCAGTATTTT. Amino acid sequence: CASSLRDTDTQYF.

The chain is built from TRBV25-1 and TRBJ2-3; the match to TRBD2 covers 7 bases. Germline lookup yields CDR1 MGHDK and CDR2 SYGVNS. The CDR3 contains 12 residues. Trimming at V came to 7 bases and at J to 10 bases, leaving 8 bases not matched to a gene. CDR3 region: CASTGSGTAQYF. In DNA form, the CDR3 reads TGTGCCAGCACTGGAAGCGGGACCGCGCAGTATTTT.

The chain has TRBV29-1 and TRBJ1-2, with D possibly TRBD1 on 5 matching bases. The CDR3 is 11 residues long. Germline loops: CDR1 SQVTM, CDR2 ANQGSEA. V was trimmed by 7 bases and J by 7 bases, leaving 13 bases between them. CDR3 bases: TGCAGCGCCGGTGGGGGTTTTGGCTACACCTTC. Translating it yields CSAGGGFGYTF.